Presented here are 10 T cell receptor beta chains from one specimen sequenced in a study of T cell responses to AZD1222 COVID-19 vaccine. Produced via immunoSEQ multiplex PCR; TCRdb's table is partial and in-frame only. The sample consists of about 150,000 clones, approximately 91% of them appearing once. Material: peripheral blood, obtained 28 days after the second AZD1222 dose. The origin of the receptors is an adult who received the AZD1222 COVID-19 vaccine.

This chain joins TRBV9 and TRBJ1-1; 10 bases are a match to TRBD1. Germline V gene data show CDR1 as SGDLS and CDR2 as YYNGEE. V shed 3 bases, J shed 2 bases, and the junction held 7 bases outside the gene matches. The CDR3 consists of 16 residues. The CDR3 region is CASSAVGQGPNTEAFF. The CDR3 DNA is TGTGCCAGCAGCGCCGTGGGACAGGGGCCCAACACTGAAGCTTTCTTT.

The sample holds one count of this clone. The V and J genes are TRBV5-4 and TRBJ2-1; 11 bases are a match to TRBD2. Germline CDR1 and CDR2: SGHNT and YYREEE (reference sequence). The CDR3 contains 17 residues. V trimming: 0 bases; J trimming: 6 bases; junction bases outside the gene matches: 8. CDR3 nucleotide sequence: TGTGCCAGCAGCTTGGATAGCGGGGGGGCCCTGGGCAATGAGCAGTTCTTC. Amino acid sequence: CASSLDSGGALGNEQFF.

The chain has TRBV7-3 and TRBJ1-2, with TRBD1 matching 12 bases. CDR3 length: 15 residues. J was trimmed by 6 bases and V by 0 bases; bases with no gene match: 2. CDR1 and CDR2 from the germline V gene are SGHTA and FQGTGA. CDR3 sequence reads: CASSLTGQGADGYTF. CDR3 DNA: TGTGCCAGCAGCTTAACGGGACAGGGGGCAGATGGCTACACCTTC.

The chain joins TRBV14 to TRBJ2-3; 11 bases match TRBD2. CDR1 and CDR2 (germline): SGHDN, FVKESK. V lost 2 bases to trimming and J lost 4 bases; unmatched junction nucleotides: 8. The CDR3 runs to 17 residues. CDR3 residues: CASSQRNLAGGSDTQYF. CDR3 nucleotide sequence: TGTGCCAGCAGCCAAAGGAATCTAGCGGGGGGTTCAGATACGCAGTATTTT. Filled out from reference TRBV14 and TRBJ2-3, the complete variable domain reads EAGVTQFPSHSVIEKGQTVTLRCDPISGHDNLYWYRRVMGKEIKFLLHFVKESKQDESGMPNNRFLAERTGGTYSTLKVQPAELEDSGVYFCASSQRNLAGGSDTQYFGPGTRLTVL.

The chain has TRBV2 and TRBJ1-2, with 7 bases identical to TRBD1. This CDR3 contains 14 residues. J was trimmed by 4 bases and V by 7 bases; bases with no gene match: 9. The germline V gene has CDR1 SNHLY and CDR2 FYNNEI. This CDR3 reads CASTEGAGSYGYTF. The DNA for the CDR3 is TGTGCCAGCACCGAGGGGGCAGGGTCCTATGGCTACACCTTC.

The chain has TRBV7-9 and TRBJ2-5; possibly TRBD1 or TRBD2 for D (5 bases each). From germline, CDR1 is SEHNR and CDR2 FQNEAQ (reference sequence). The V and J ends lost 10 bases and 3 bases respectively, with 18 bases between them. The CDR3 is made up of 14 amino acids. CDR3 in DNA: TGTGCCATCAAAATTCCGGGGCCTAAAGAGACCCAGTACTTC. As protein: CAIKIPGPKETQYF.

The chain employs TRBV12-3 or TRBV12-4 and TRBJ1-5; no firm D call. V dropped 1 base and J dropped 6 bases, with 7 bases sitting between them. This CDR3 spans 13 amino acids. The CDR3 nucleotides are TGTGCCAGCAGTTTAGAATTGGGTCAGCCCCAGCATTTT. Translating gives CASSLELGQPQHF.

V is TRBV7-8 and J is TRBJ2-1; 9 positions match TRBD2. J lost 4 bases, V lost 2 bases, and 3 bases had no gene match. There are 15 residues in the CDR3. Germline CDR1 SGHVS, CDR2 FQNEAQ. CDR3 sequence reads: CASSLRTSAYNEQFF. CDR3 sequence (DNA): TGTGCCAGCAGCTTAAGGACTAGCGCTTACAATGAGCAGTTCTTC.

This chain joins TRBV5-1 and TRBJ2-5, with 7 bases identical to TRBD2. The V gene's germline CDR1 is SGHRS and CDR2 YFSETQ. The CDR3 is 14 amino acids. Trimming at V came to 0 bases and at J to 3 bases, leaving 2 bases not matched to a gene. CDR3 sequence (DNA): TGCGCCAGCAGCTTGGGGGGAGGGGAAGAGACCCAGTACTTC. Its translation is CASSLGGGEETQYF.

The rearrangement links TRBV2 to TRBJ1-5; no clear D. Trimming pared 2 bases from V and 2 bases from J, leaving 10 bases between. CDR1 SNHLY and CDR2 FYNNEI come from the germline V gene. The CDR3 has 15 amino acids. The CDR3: CASSERGMGNQPQHF. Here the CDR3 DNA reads TGTGCCAGCAGTGAAAGAGGTATGGGCAATCAGCCCCAGCATTTT.